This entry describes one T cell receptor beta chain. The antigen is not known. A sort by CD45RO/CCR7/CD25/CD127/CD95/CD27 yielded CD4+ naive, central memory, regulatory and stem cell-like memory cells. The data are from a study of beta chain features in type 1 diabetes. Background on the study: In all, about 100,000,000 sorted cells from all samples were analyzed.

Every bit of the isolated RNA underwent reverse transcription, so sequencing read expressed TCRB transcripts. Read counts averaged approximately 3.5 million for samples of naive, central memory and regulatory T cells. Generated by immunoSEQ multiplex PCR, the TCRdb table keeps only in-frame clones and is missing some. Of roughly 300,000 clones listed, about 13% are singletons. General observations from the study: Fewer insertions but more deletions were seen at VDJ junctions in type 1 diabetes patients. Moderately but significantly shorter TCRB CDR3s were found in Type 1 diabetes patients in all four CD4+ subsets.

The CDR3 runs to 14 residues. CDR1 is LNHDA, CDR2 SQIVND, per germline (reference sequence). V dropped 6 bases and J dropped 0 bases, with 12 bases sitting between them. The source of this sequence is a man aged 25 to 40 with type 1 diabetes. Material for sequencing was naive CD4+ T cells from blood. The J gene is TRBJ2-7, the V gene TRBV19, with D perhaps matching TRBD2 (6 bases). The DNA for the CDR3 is TGTGCCAGTAGAAGGGACTCGAGCTCCTACGAGCAGTACTTC. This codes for CASRRDSSSYEQYF.